The 27 T cell receptor beta chains below were found in one sample sequenced in a study of blood T cell repertoires in COVID-19. TCRdb's table, derived via immunoSEQ multiplex PCR, lists solely in-frame clones and lacks some. The table lists 200,000 to 250,000 clones, over 80% of them singletons, with approximately 6.6% in the top ten. The sequenced sample was PBMCs or T cells enriched from blood (not recorded which). Receptors originate from a woman aged 40 to 55 who had recovered from COVID-19.

This clone was found once. V usage is TRBV4-1 and J usage is TRBJ2-5, with 12 bases aligning to TRBD1. The CDR3 is 16 amino acids. The germline CDR1 and CDR2 sequences are MGHRA and YSYEKL. Trimming took 6 bases from V and 5 from J; bases not matched to a gene: 10. As DNA, the CDR3 is TGCGCCAGCAGGAAATTGGGACAGGGGGCGCGGGAGACCCAGTACTTC. Protein product: CASRKLGQGARETQYF.

V gene TRBV9 combines with J gene TRBJ2-7; 9 positions agree with TRBD2. V shed 2 bases, J shed 0 bases, and the junction held 3 bases outside the gene matches. There are 15 residues in the CDR3. Germline-derived CDR1 and CDR2 are SGDLS and YYNGEE. The CDR3 protein is CASSVGGRDSYEQYV. The CDR3 nucleotides read TGTGCCAGCAGCGTGGGCGGGAGGGACTCCTACGAGCAGTACGTC.

This chain joins TRBV29-1 and TRBJ2-7; D not certain. CDR1 is SQVTM and CDR2 is ANQGSEA in the germline V gene. The V and J ends lost 0 bases and 0 bases respectively, with 9 bases between them. The CDR3 spans 14 residues. The CDR3 region is CSVEDSGHSYEQYF. In nucleotides, the CDR3 is TGCAGCGTTGAAGATTCAGGCCACTCCTACGAGCAGTACTTC.

The chain couples TRBV7-9 to TRBJ1-4; D gene ambiguous. Trimming left V 2 bases short and J 0 bases short, with 7 bases between. The CDR3 is 15 residues long. In germline, CDR1 is SEHNR, CDR2 FQNEAQ (reference sequence). The DNA of the CDR3 is TGTGCCAGCAGCTTACCAGGCCCAACTAATGAAAAACTGTTTTTT. Protein product: CASSLPGPTNEKLFF.

The V call is TRBV11-2, the J call TRBJ2-6; 8 positions match TRBD1. Germline V lookup: CDR1 SGHAT, CDR2 FQNNGV. CDR3 length equals 17 residues. V shed 6 bases and J 4 bases; nucleotides not matched to a gene: 11. The CDR3: CASRLDRGYFGANVLTF. The CDR3 DNA is TGTGCCAGCAGACTCGACAGGGGATATTTCGGGGCCAACGTCCTGACTTTC.

This clone was seen more than once but under ten times. The rearrangement uses TRBV18 and TRBJ2-7; weak D call: TRBD1 (6 bases). The CDR3 has 15 amino acids. V dropped 4 bases and J dropped 0 bases, with 13 bases sitting between them. The germline V gene has CDR1 KGHSH and CDR2 LQKENI. The CDR3 bases are TGTGCCAGCTCACTACGACAGGAGAACTCCTACGAGCAGTACTTC. Translated, it gives CASSLRQENSYEQYF.

This clone was counted a single time. The chain couples TRBV7-9 to TRBJ2-3; TRBD2 aligns across 7 bases. The ends lost 1 base at V and 6 bases at J; junction bases unmatched: 4. CDR3 size: 14 residues. Germline V CDR1 and CDR2: SEHNR, FQNEAQ (reference sequence). The CDR3 coding sequence is TGTGCCAGCAGCTTAGGCAGGACTAGTGATACGCAGTATTTT. Residues: CASSLGRTSDTQYF.

The chain combines TRBV30 with TRBJ2-5; maybe TRBD2 (5 bases). CDR1 is GTSNPN, CDR2 SVGIG, per germline (reference sequence). V was trimmed by 0 bases and J by 2 bases, leaving 10 bases between them. The CDR3 is made up of 14 amino acids. The CDR3 DNA follows: TGTGCCTGGAGTGTGGGAGACTTTCAAGAGACCCAGTACTTC. Its translation is CAWSVGDFQETQYF.

The rearrangement joins TRBV18 to TRBJ2-5, with D uncertain. Germline loops: CDR1 KGHSH, CDR2 LQKENI. Trimming stripped 4 bases from V and 5 bases from J, with 11 bases between. CDR3 length equals 13 residues. The CDR3 DNA reads as TGTGCCAGCTCACGAGGTCCATCCGAGACCCAGTACTTC. Translating it yields CASSRGPSETQYF.

The chain links TRBV6-6 to TRBJ1-1, with D tentatively TRBD1 (5 bases). Germline CDR1 reads MNHNY; CDR2 reads SVGAGI (reference sequence). Deletions cut 2 bases from V and 4 bases from J, with 8 bases between. The CDR3 loop spans 13 amino acids. CDR3 loop: CASSYGGLTEAFF. The CDR3 DNA sequence: TGTGCCAGCAGTTACGGGGGACTCACTGAAGCTTTCTTT.

The V call is TRBV12-3 or TRBV12-4, the J call TRBJ1-2, with D possibly matching TRBD1 (5 bases). Trimming took 2 bases from V and 7 from J, leaving 11 bases between them. This CDR3 contains 13 residues. This CDR3 reads CASSLLQGPGYTF. CDR3 bases: TGTGCCAGCAGTTTACTGCAGGGCCCTGGCTACACCTTC.

J is TRBJ1-1 and V is TRBV28, with D unclear. V gave up 3 bases and J gave up 3 bases, with 11 bases separating them. The CDR3 loop spans 14 amino acids. Germline loops: CDR1 MDHEN, CDR2 SYDVKM. For the CDR3, the DNA is TGTGCCAGCAGTTTTCTCAAGGAGGACACTGAAGCTTTCTTT. It is translated as CASSFLKEDTEAFF.

The V and J genes are TRBV28 and TRBJ1-2, with 8 bases identical to TRBD1. The CDR3 extends over 14 amino acids. V shed 6 bases and J 4 bases; nucleotides not matched to a gene: 7. Germline loops: CDR1 MDHEN, CDR2 SYDVKM. As DNA, the CDR3 is TGTGCCAGCAGCTTGGACAGGGTAGGCTATGGCTACACCTTC. This sequence encodes CASSLDRVGYGYTF.

This chain uses TRBV4-1 with TRBJ1-1, with D possibly being TRBD1 (6 bases). V lost 3 bases and J 2 bases, leaving 16 bases between the germline ends. Germline V gives CDR1 MGHRA, CDR2 YSYEKL. This CDR3 comprises 16 residues. This chain's CDR3 is CASSHRPNRDNTEAFF. The DNA for the CDR3 is TGCGCCAGCAGCCACCGACCTAACAGGGACAACACTGAAGCTTTCTTT.

The rearrangement joins TRBV28 to TRBJ1-1; the match to TRBD1 covers 8 bases. This CDR3 contains 13 residues. CDR1 and CDR2 from the germline V gene are MDHEN and SYDVKM. The ends lost 8 bases at V and 5 bases at J; junction bases unmatched: 7. The CDR3 sequence: CASGQGRETEAFF. The CDR3 DNA follows: TGTGCCAGCGGACAGGGTCGTGAAACTGAAGCTTTCTTT.

V and J are TRBV7-9 and TRBJ2-7, with TRBD1 matching over 8 bases. The CDR3 is 12 amino acids. Looked up from germline, CDR1 is SEHNR and CDR2 is FQNEAQ (reference sequence). J gave up 2 bases and V 10 bases, and 4 bases lay outside the gene matches. Here the CDR3 reads CAIWTGPYEQYF. In DNA form, the CDR3 reads TGTGCCATCTGGACAGGGCCCTACGAGCAGTACTTC.

V gene TRBV5-6 combines with J gene TRBJ1-4; TRBD1 aligns across 9 bases. Trimming cost V 1 base and J 7 bases; bases outside gene matches: 5. The CDR3 sequence is 15 residues long. Germline CDR1 is SGHDT and CDR2 is YYEEEE. The CDR3, as DNA: TGTGCCAGCAGCTTGTCGGGGACAGGGATTGAAAAACTGTTTTTT. Protein product: CASSLSGTGIEKLFF.

This chain connects TRBV6-5 to TRBJ2-4; 10 bases agree with TRBD1. Germline lookup yields CDR1 MNHEY and CDR2 SVGAGI. This CDR3 has 15 amino acids. V was pared by 1 base and J by 6 bases, with 3 bases of the junction left unmatched. The CDR3 loop reads CASSYLTGGGNIQYF. As DNA, the CDR3 is TGTGCCAGCAGTTACTTGACAGGGGGCGGAAACATTCAGTACTTC.

The CDR3 protein is CASSELAGAYNEQFF. CDR3 bases: TGTGCCAGCAGTGAGCTAGCGGGAGCCTACAATGAGCAGTTCTTC. The J gene is TRBJ2-1, the V gene TRBV6-4; 10 nucleotides match TRBD2. The CDR3 sequence is 15 residues long. Germline-derived CDR1 and CDR2 are MRHNA and SNTAGT. V was clipped by 3 bases and J by 2 bases; unmatched bases: 1.

The chain is built from TRBV5-1 and TRBJ2-2, with 9 nucleotides matching TRBD1. The CDR3 has 14 amino acids. The junction had 4 bases not matched to a gene; V was cut back by 4 bases and J by 6 bases. Germline lookup yields CDR1 SGHRS and CDR2 YFSETQ. For the CDR3, the DNA is TGCGCCAGCAGCGTGGGACAGGGAGCCGGGGAGCTGTTTTTT. This translates into CASSVGQGAGELFF.

V is TRBV11-2 and J is TRBJ1-6; no clear D gene. V lost 8 bases and J lost 7, with 18 bases in between. In germline, CDR1 is SGHAT, CDR2 FQNNGV. CDR3 length: 15 residues. CDR3 sequence reads: CASASGVGSNSPLHF. CDR3 DNA sequence: TGTGCCAGCGCAAGCGGGGTAGGGTCAAATTCACCCCTCCACTTT.

V gene TRBV4-1 combines with J gene TRBJ2-1; 13 bases agree with TRBD2. The CDR3 has 16 residues. Germline-derived CDR1 and CDR2 are MGHRA and YSYEKL. The trim removed 2 bases at V and 7 bases at J, leaving 5 bases unmatched. The CDR3 here is CASSQWTSGSENEQFF. Here the CDR3 DNA reads TGCGCCAGCAGCCAATGGACTAGCGGGAGTGAAAATGAGCAGTTCTTC.

The J gene is TRBJ2-5, the V gene TRBV5-1, with 7 bases fitting TRBD2. The V segment lost 7 bases and the J segment 5 bases; nucleotides outside the gene matches: 8. The V gene's germline CDR1 is SGHRS and CDR2 YFSETQ. This CDR3 spans 13 amino acids. CDR3 in DNA: TGCGCCAGCCTAGGAGTGCGGGGGGAGACCCAGTACTTC. Its translation is CASLGVRGETQYF.

Notes on this clone: Other DNA sequences within the sample encode an identical CDR3. This rearrangement joins TRBV5-1 to TRBJ1-3, with D tentatively TRBD1 (5 bases). The V gene's germline CDR1 is SGHRS and CDR2 YFSETQ. This CDR3 is 15 amino acids long. V gave up 0 bases and J gave up 4 bases, with 11 bases separating them. DNA of the CDR3: TGCGCCAGCAGCTTGGAGGGGAATGGAGGAAACACCATATATTTT. This translates into CASSLEGNGGNTIYF.

This sequence joins TRBV6-2 or TRBV6-3 and TRBJ2-3, with TRBD1 as a possible D gene (7 bases). This CDR3 spans 16 amino acids. Germline CDR1 reads MNHEY; CDR2 reads SVGEGT. V was pared by 5 bases and J by 4 bases, with 19 bases between. The CDR3 loop reads CASSRARQGGPDTQYF. The CDR3 bases are TGTGCCAGCAGTAGAGCCCGACAGGGAGGTCCAGATACGCAGTATTTT.

The gene calls are TRBV19 and TRBJ2-1; 7 nucleotides agree with TRBD1. Per germline, CDR1 LNHDA and CDR2 SQIVND (reference sequence). CDR3 length: 16 amino acids. Trimming at V came to 4 bases and at J to 0 bases, leaving 6 bases not matched to a gene. The CDR3: CASSNRGHSSYNEQFF. CDR3 in DNA: TGTGCCAGTAGTAACAGGGGCCACAGCTCCTACAATGAGCAGTTCTTC.

This sequence joins TRBV5-4 and TRBJ2-1; 7 bases agree with TRBD2. The J segment lost 6 bases and the V segment lost 3 bases, leaving 15 bases of the junction unmatched. Germline CDR1 SGHNT, CDR2 YYREEE (reference sequence). The CDR3 has 17 residues. CDR3: CASSSTAKRLAINEQFF. CDR3 nucleotide sequence: TGTGCCAGCAGCTCTACCGCCAAACGACTAGCAATCAATGAGCAGTTCTTC.